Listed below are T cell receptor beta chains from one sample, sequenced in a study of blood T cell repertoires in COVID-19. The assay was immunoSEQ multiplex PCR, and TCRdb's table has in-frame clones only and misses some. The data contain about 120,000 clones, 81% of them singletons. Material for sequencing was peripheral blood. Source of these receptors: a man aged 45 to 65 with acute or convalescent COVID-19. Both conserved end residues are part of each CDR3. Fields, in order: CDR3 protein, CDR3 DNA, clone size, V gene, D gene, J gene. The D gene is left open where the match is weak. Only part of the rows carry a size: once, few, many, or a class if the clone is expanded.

CASNRATGLNTEAFF	TGTGCCAGCAACAGAGCGACAGGCCTGAACACTGAAGCTTTCTTT	NA	TRBV2	NA	TRBJ1-1
CASSIGTGGNQPQHF	TGTGCCAGTAGTATCGGGACAGGGGGCAATCAGCCCCAGCATTTT	NA	TRBV19	TRBD1	TRBJ1-5
CASSPQGYRGRNYGYTF	TGTGCCAGCAGTCCCCAAGGATACAGGGGGCGCAACTATGGCTACACCTTC	NA	TRBV28	TRBD1	TRBJ1-2
CASSYSPGGEPQHF	TGTGCCAGCAGCTATTCCCCAGGGGGAGAGCCCCAGCATTTT	NA	TRBV7-2	TRBD1	TRBJ1-5
CASISDRAGEKLFF	TGTGCCAGCATTTCCGACAGGGCGGGTGAAAAACTGTTTTTT	NA	TRBV2	TRBD1	TRBJ1-4
CASFRSRTEAFF	TGTGCCAGTTTCCGGTCGAGGACTGAAGCTTTCTTT	NA	TRBV6-5	NA	TRBJ1-1
CASSIWQGENIQYF	TGTGCCAGTAGTATATGGCAGGGGGAAAACATTCAGTACTTC	NA	TRBV19	TRBD1	TRBJ2-4
CAWTGDFTEAFF	TGTGCCTGGACCGGGGATTTCACTGAAGCTTTCTTT	NA	TRBV30	NA	TRBJ1-1
CASSAGQGSNQPQHF	TGTGCCAGCAGCGCCGGACAGGGTAGCAATCAGCCCCAGCATTTT	once	TRBV9	TRBD1	TRBJ1-5
CASSLPGGSGNTIYF	TGTGCCAGCAGTTTACCGGGGGGCTCTGGAAACACCATATATTTT	NA	TRBV28	NA	TRBJ1-3
CASSPRTSGGYYEQYF	TGTGCCAGCAGCCCTCGGACTAGCGGGGGTTACTACGAGCAGTACTTC	NA	TRBV11-2	TRBD2	TRBJ2-7
CASSPARGPNTEAFF	TGTGCCAGTAGCCCAGCCAGGGGACCGAACACTGAAGCTTTCTTT	NA	TRBV19	NA	TRBJ1-1
CASNLRGDTQYF	TGTGCCAGCAACCTCCGGGGAGATACGCAGTATTTT	NA	TRBV12-3/TRBV12-4	NA	TRBJ2-3
CASSLDVSFTYEQYF	TGCGCCAGCAGCTTGGATGTCAGTTTTACCTACGAGCAGTACTTC	NA	TRBV5-1	NA	TRBJ2-7
CASSQFGRTISGNTIYF	TGTGCCAGCAGCCAATTCGGCAGAACTATCTCTGGAAACACCATATATTTT	few	TRBV16	NA	TRBJ1-3
CASSIQGFNEKLFF	TGTGCCAGTAGTATCCAGGGCTTTAATGAAAAACTGTTTTTT	NA	TRBV19	NA	TRBJ1-4
CASSQVWAGTEAFF	TGTGCCAGCAGCCAAGTATGGGCGGGCACTGAAGCTTTCTTT	NA	TRBV3-1/TRBV3-2	NA	TRBJ1-1
CAISAMGQGSGNTIYF	TGTGCCATCAGTGCCATGGGACAGGGGTCGGGAAACACCATATATTTT	NA	TRBV10-3	TRBD1	TRBJ1-3
CASSLGGKTEAFF	TGTGCCAGCAGTTTAGGCGGCAAGACTGAAGCTTTCTTT	NA	TRBV28	NA	TRBJ1-1
CASSVGGVNIQYF	TGTGCCAGCAGCGTAGGGGGAGTAAACATTCAGTACTTC	once	TRBV9	NA	TRBJ2-4
CASSQSGTGGKEKLFF	TGCGCCAGCAGCCAATCTGGGACAGGGGGCAAGGAAAAACTGTTTTTT	NA	TRBV4-1	TRBD1	TRBJ1-4
CASSAGQVGYGYTF	TGTGCCAGCAGCGCGGGACAGGTGGGCTATGGCTACACCTTC	NA	TRBV5-6	TRBD1	TRBJ1-2
CASSLGQGGYTF	TGTGCCAGCAGCTTAGGTCAGGGTGGCTACACCTTC	NA	TRBV5-6	NA	TRBJ1-2
CASRPGHLTYEQYF	TGTGCCAGCAGGCCGGGACACCTTACCTACGAGCAGTACTTC	NA	TRBV2	NA	TRBJ2-7
CASSLTGYNEQFF	TGTGCCAGCAGTTTAACAGGTTACAATGAGCAGTTCTTC	NA	TRBV28	NA	TRBJ2-1
CASSLGDRGYIQYF	TGTGCCAGCAGCTTGGGGGACAGGGGATACATTCAGTACTTC	once	TRBV5-4	TRBD1	TRBJ2-4
CASSAAGYSQPQHF	TGTGCCAGCAGCGCCGCCGGGTATAGTCAGCCCCAGCATTTT	NA	TRBV7-9	NA	TRBJ1-5
CSVQSDRHSPLHF	TGCAGCGTTCAATCAGACAGGCATTCACCCCTCCACTTT	NA	TRBV29-1	NA	TRBJ1-6
CASSWEYSNQPQHF	TGTGCCAGCAGTTGGGAGTATAGCAATCAGCCCCAGCATTTT	NA	TRBV28	NA	TRBJ1-5
CASSESGQGVSPLHF	TGTGCCAGCAGTGAATCGGGACAGGGAGTCTCACCCCTCCACTTT	NA	TRBV2	TRBD1	TRBJ1-6
CASRLLSSYNEQFF	TGTGCCAGCAGACTTCTAAGCTCCTACAATGAGCAGTTCTTC	NA	TRBV27	NA	TRBJ2-1
CASSPGTSPDNEQFF	TGTGCCAGCAGTCCCGGGACTAGCCCAGACAATGAGCAGTTCTTC	NA	TRBV13	TRBD2	TRBJ2-1
CASSEEYTEAFF	TGTGCCAGCAGTGAGGAATACACTGAAGCTTTCTTT	few	TRBV6-6	NA	TRBJ1-1
CASSYRGNYGYTF	TGTGCCAGCAGTTACAGGGGTAACTATGGCTACACCTTC	NA	TRBV14	TRBD1	TRBJ1-2
CASRGQGDTGELFF	TGTGCCAGCAGAGGACAGGGAGACACCGGGGAGCTGTTTTTT	NA	TRBV2	TRBD1	TRBJ2-2
CASSFGTGFYEQYF	TGTGCCAGCAGCTTCGGGACAGGGTTCTACGAGCAGTACTTC	NA	TRBV11-2	TRBD1	TRBJ2-7
CASSRGQAGSAYEQYF	TGTGCCAGCAGCAGAGGACAGGCGGGGTCGGCCTACGAGCAGTACTTC	NA	TRBV9	NA	TRBJ2-7
CAWRSPLDRGRNNSPLHF	TGTGCCTGGAGGTCCCCCCTAGACAGGGGGAGAAATAATTCACCCCTCCACTTT	NA	TRBV30	TRBD1	TRBJ1-6
CASRSRDNDDYGYTF	TGCGCCAGCAGGAGTCGGGACAACGACGACTATGGCTACACCTTC	NA	TRBV4-1	NA	TRBJ1-2
CASSWDTSPLHF	TGCGCCAGCAGCTGGGACACTTCACCCCTCCACTTT	once	TRBV5-1	NA	TRBJ1-6
CATSVVGYNEQFF	TGTGCCACCAGTGTGGTCGGCTACAATGAGCAGTTCTTC	NA	TRBV24-1	NA	TRBJ2-1
CASKAGNYGYTF	TGTGCCAGCAAGGCAGGAAACTATGGCTACACCTTC	NA	TRBV27	NA	TRBJ1-2
CASSIKTGWNYGYTF	TGTGCCAGTAGTATAAAGACAGGCTGGAACTATGGCTACACCTTC	NA	TRBV19	NA	TRBJ1-2
CASSLWGGEGQPQHF	TGTGCCAGCAGCTTGTGGGGGGGCGAAGGACAGCCCCAGCATTTT	few	TRBV5-6	NA	TRBJ1-5
CASSPTGTNMNTEAFF	TGTGCCAGCAGCCCGACAGGGACCAACATGAACACTGAAGCTTTCTTT	NA	TRBV5-4	TRBD1	TRBJ1-1
CASSDPYREGPQHF	TGCGCCAGCAGTGACCCATACAGAGAAGGGCCCCAGCATTTT	NA	TRBV10-2	NA	TRBJ1-5
CASSPLTNEKLFF	TGTGCCAGCAGTCCCCTAACTAATGAAAAACTGTTTTTT	NA	TRBV27	NA	TRBJ1-4
CASSDLGAGATGELFF	TGTGCCAGCAGCGACCTCGGGGCAGGGGCCACCGGGGAGCTGTTTTTT	NA	TRBV7-2	NA	TRBJ2-2
CSGARAGSWNEQFF	TGCAGCGGTGCACGGGCAGGGTCCTGGAATGAGCAGTTCTTC	NA	TRBV29-1	NA	TRBJ2-1
CASTRGTSSTDTQYF	TGTGCCAGTACCAGGGGGACTTCTAGCACAGATACGCAGTATTTT	NA	TRBV2	NA	TRBJ2-3
CASTRSDPGDTEAFF	TGTGCCAGCACCAGATCGGACCCGGGGGACACTGAAGCTTTCTTT	NA	TRBV6-6	NA	TRBJ1-1
CASSEPSQGNYGYTF	TGTGCCAGCAGTGAACCTTCACAGGGAAACTATGGCTACACCTTC	NA	TRBV28	NA	TRBJ1-2
CASSTSQTGWTEAFF	TGTGCCAGTAGTACCTCCCAGACAGGGTGGACTGAAGCTTTCTTT	once	TRBV19	TRBD1	TRBJ1-1
CASSAEGNSPLHF	TGTGCCAGCAGTGCGGAGGGAAATTCACCCCTCCACTTT	NA	TRBV2	NA	TRBJ1-6
CASSQDRGLAGRSTDTQYF	TGTGCCAGCAGCCAAGATCGGGGACTAGCGGGCCGTAGCACAGATACGCAGTATTTT	NA	TRBV3-1/TRBV3-2	TRBD2	TRBJ2-3
CASSEPRTQGNEQFF	TGTGCCAGCAGTGAACCCAGGACCCAGGGCAATGAGCAGTTCTTC	NA	TRBV25-1	NA	TRBJ2-1
CAISLGGNTEAFF	TGTGCCATCAGCCTCGGGGGGAACACTGAAGCTTTCTTT	few	TRBV10-3	NA	TRBJ1-1
CASSKDDQEVYSNQPQHF	TGTGCCAGCAGCAAAGATGACCAGGAAGTCTATAGCAATCAGCCCCAGCATTTT	NA	TRBV21-1	NA	TRBJ1-5
CATSRDRGPYEQYF	TGTGCCACCAGCAGAGACAGGGGCCCCTACGAGCAGTACTTC	NA	TRBV15	NA	TRBJ2-7